This TCR beta chain was identified during a study of blood T cell repertoires in COVID-19. About the research overall: Samples came from the United States, Italy and Spain, spanning acute and convalescent COVID-19. In each case, the material was cDNA or gDNA derived from T cells, B-cell-depleted T cells, or PBMCs.

Original processing notes: Cell counts per sample came from amplifying reference gene primers. Profiling relied on immunoSEQ multiplex PCR, and the TCRdb table lists in-frame clones only, not all of them. The DNA gave D and trimming, while V, J and clone size come from that table. The data contain a few hundred thousand clones, approximately 77% of them singletons. This clone was observed a few times. V dropped 2 bases and J dropped 3 bases, with 14 bases sitting between them. The CDR3 has 16 amino acids. Germline CDR1 reads LGHNA; CDR2 reads YNFKEQ. The sequenced sample consisted of peripheral blood. The V gene is TRBV4-2, the J gene TRBJ2-1, with D possibly TRBD2 on 5 matching bases. This TCR was sampled from a human donor with acute or convalescent COVID-19. The donor label of this sample is uncertain. CDR3 sequence reads: CASSQTWSGDYNEQFF. CDR3 nucleotides: TGTGCCAGCAGCCAAACCTGGTCCGGGGACTACAATGAGCAGTTCTTC.